This TCR beta chain was captured by sequencing in a study of shared clonotypes between healthy human individuals. This clone was counted once. Clones were read by immunoSEQ multiplex PCR, and TCRdb kept only the in-frame ones, dropping some. The table lists approximately 740,000 clones, 80% to 95% of them singletons, with 20% to 30% in the top ten. Naive CD8 cells comprised CD45RO-negative, CCR7-positively selected cells, excluding terminally differentiated effector memory CD45RA+ cells. The specimen sequenced was naive CD8+ T cells sorted from blood. The receptor was isolated from a man aged 30 to 45 in good health.

Written as DNA, the CDR3 is TGTGCCACCAGCGGATTTAGCGGGTTTAGCACAGATACGCAGTATTTT. Translation gives CATSGFSGFSTDTQYF. The chain combines TRBV15 with TRBJ2-3; TRBD2 agrees at 7 bases. The CDR3 contains 16 residues. J lost 0 bases, V lost 5 bases, and 8 bases had no gene match. Germline loops: CDR1 LNHNV, CDR2 YYDKDF (reference sequence).